This TCR beta chain was captured in a study of siplizumab effects on memory and regulatory T cells. V was pared by 7 bases and J by 2 bases, with 12 bases between. Germline V gives CDR1 MDHEN, CDR2 SYDVKM. This CDR3 spans 14 amino acids. On this clone itself: What it binds is not known.

Points from the study as a whole: Relative to controls at around 29%, mappable alloreactive CD4+ clones exhibited a mean Treg-derived proportion of 68.8% with siplizumab.

Some clones are missing from TCRdb's copy, which holds only in-frame ones; the method was immunoSEQ multiplex PCR. Of around 65,000 clones in the sample, roughly 85% were seen once. Material for sequencing was memory CD4+ T cells sorted from blood. The chain carries TRBV28 and TRBJ1-5, with D uncertain. The TCR comes from a human donor in good health. For the CDR3, the DNA is TGTGCCAGCATATTTTCGGGAGGCAATCAGCCCCAGCATTTT. Its protein product is CASIFSGGNQPQHF.